Listed here are 8 T cell receptor beta chains from one sample, sequenced in a study of early T cells in non-severe SARS-CoV-2 infection. TCRdb called the 5' RACE reads again in MiXCR, with one record for every CDR3 protein. The table has some 82,000 distinct CDR3 sequences, roughly 6% seen once. The sequencing sample was made of whole blood. The receptor source for this set is an adult who was a healthcare worker with PCR-confirmed SARS-CoV-2 infection or an uninfected control (not recorded which).

This clonotype was found many times. This sequence joins TRBV5-8 and TRBJ1-1; no definite D call. V was shortened by 0 bases and J by 0 bases, with 15 bases between the two germline ends. This CDR3 spans 17 amino acids. Germline V gene data show CDR1 as SGHTS and CDR2 as YDEGEE. The CDR3 region is CASSLGTSRVLNTEAFF. The CDR3, as DNA: TGTGCCAGCAGCTTGGGTACTAGCAGAGTCCTGAACACTGAAGCTTTCTTT.

In this sample, this clonotype turned up many times. V is TRBV7-9 and J is TRBJ2-1, with D possibly matching TRBD2 (6 bases). V lost 6 bases, J lost 0 bases, and 9 bases lay in between. This CDR3 spans 14 amino acids. The germline V gene encodes CDR1 SEHNR and CDR2 FQNEAQ (reference sequence). CDR3 sequence reads: CASSSSASYNEQFF. CDR3 nucleotide sequence: TGTGCCAGCAGTTCTAGCGCCTCCTACAATGAGCAGTTCTTC.

The sample holds many counts of this clonotype. V is TRBV7-2 and J is TRBJ2-3; no firm D call. Germline CDR1 is SGHTA and CDR2 is FQGNSA. V dropped 2 bases and J dropped 4 bases, with 4 bases sitting between them. The CDR3 covers 12 residues. The CDR3 spells CASSLFPDTQYF. The CDR3 DNA reads as TGTGCCAGCAGCTTATTCCCAGATACGCAGTATTTT.

This clonotype has at least ten counts. The chain uses TRBV7-9 and TRBJ2-2; 7 bases match TRBD2. From germline, CDR1 is SEHNR and CDR2 FQNEAQ (reference sequence). V shed 1 base and J 1 base; nucleotides not matched to a gene: 6. The CDR3 contains 17 residues. The CDR3 DNA is TGTGCCAGCAGCTTAGAAGGCGGCGGGGGGAACACCGGGGAGCTGTTTTTT. Translated: CASSLEGGGGNTGELFF.

This clonotype was found many times. The rearrangement links TRBV7-6 to TRBJ1-1; the match to TRBD1 covers 9 bases. The junction had 5 bases not matched to a gene; V was cut back by 4 bases and J by 5 bases. The CDR3 length is 14 residues. In germline, CDR1 is SGHVS, CDR2 FNYEAQ. Here the CDR3 reads CASSSGTGWTEAFF. CDR3 sequence (DNA): TGTGCCAGCAGCTCCGGGACAGGGTGGACTGAAGCTTTCTTT.

There are many counts of this clonotype. The chain uses TRBV28 and TRBJ1-1, with 8 bases identical to TRBD1. Germline assignment: CDR1 MDHEN and CDR2 SYDVKM. This CDR3 comprises 13 residues. The ends lost 11 bases at V and 1 base at J; junction bases unmatched: 6. The CDR3 reads CASWTGQNTEAFF. In DNA form, the CDR3 reads TGTGCCTCATGGACAGGGCAGAACACTGAAGCTTTCTTT.

Many counts were recorded for this clonotype. This sequence joins TRBV7-6 and TRBJ2-2; the D gene is possibly TRBD1 (5 bases). Deletions cut 6 bases from V and 4 bases from J, with 12 bases between. This CDR3 has 14 residues. Germline lookup yields CDR1 SGHVS and CDR2 FNYEAQ. CDR3 nucleotides: TGTGCCAGCAGGTCAGGGTGGAGCACCGGGGAGCTGTTTTTT. Residues: CASRSGWSTGELFF.

Only a few counts were recorded for this clonotype. The V call is TRBV5-1, the J call TRBJ2-3, with 7 bases fitting TRBD1. Germline assignment: CDR1 SGHRS and CDR2 YFSETQ. The CDR3 runs to 13 residues. Losses at the gene ends were 5 bases for V and 4 bases for J; bases not matched to a gene: 4. In DNA form, the CDR3 reads TGCGCCAGCAGTCCCCAGGGGGCAGATACGCAGTATTTT. Its protein product is CASSPQGADTQYF.